Listed below are T cell receptor beta chains from one sample, sequenced in a study of T cell responses to AZD1222 COVID-19 vaccine. TCRdb's table, derived via immunoSEQ multiplex PCR, lists solely in-frame clones and lacks some. The data show approximately 180,000 clones, with almost 90% seen just once and 6% to 8.5% held by the top ten. The specimen was peripheral blood, collected on day 0 of AZD1222 vaccination. The receptors stem from an adult in good health. CDR3s include the opening cysteine and the closing phenylalanine or tryptophan. A D gene is named only where the DNA matches it firmly.

NA TRBJ2-7 TRBV4-1 CASSQDYSYEQYF TGCGCCAGCAGCCAAGATTACAGCTACGAGCAGTACTTC
TRBD2 TRBJ2-3 TRBV5-1 CASSFGLAGATDTQYF TGCGCCAGCAGCTTTGGACTAGCGGGGGCCACAGATACGCAGTATTTT
TRBD2 TRBJ2-5 TRBV5-1 CASSLTSGYQETQYF TGCGCCAGCAGCCTTACTAGCGGCTACCAAGAGACCCAGTACTTC
NA TRBJ1-3 TRBV5-8 CASSLVGASGNTIYF TGTGCCAGCAGCTTGGTCGGGGCCTCTGGAAACACCATATATTTT
NA TRBJ1-2 TRBV18 CASSLDTVYGYTF TGTGCCAGCTCACTTGACACCGTCTATGGCTACACCTTC
NA TRBJ2-1 TRBV25-1 CASSRGGYNEQFF TGTGCCAGCAGCAGGGGCGGGTACAATGAGCAGTTCTTC
NA TRBJ1-5 TRBV7-8 CASSLRGQANQPQHF TGTGCCAGCAGCCTCAGGGGCCAGGCTAATCAGCCCCAGCATTTT
NA TRBJ2-1 TRBV19 CASNTDTTYNEQFF TGTGCCAGTAATACAGACACAACTTACAATGAGCAGTTCTTC
NA TRBJ1-1 TRBV5-1 CASTDSPATEAFF TGCGCCAGCACGGACAGCCCCGCCACTGAAGCTTTCTTT
NA TRBJ2-2 TRBV5-6 CASSLTGTLNTGELFF TGTGCCAGCAGCTTGACCGGGACGTTGAACACCGGGGAGCTGTTTTTT
NA TRBJ1-2 TRBV7-8 CASSSEGGYTF TGTGCCAGCAGCTCGGAGGGAGGCTACACCTTC
TRBD1 TRBJ2-7 TRBV14 CASSHSGGEQYF TGTGCCAGCAGCCACTCAGGGGGTGAGCAGTACTTC
NA TRBJ1-2 TRBV2 CASDGGRQRSYTF TGTGCCAGCGATGGGGGGAGACAGCGCAGCTACACCTTC
NA TRBJ1-4 TRBV4-1 CASSQEGQGYLEKLFF TGCGCCAGCAGCCAAGAGGGGCAGGGGTATTTAGAAAAACTGTTTTTT
TRBD1 TRBJ1-5 TRBV15 CATSGTTGAINQPQHF TGTGCCACCAGCGGGACTACAGGGGCGATTAATCAGCCCCAGCATTTT
TRBD1 TRBJ2-2 TRBV7-8 CASSLYRGFTGELFF TGTGCCAGCAGCTTGTACAGGGGGTTCACCGGGGAGCTGTTTTTT
NA TRBJ2-6 TRBV10-3 CAATGFSGANVLTF TGTGCCGCGACAGGTTTCTCTGGGGCCAACGTCCTGACTTTC
NA TRBJ2-1 TRBV11-2 CASSFRVFSYNEQFF TGTGCCAGCAGCTTCAGAGTTTTCTCCTACAATGAGCAGTTCTTC
TRBD1 TRBJ1-5 TRBV19 CATHSRQGALSNQPQHF TGTGCCACCCACTCCCGACAGGGGGCGCTGAGCAATCAGCCCCAGCATTTT
NA TRBJ2-7 TRBV2 CASRDSRGTYEQYF TGTGCCAGCAGGGACTCCCGGGGAACCTACGAGCAGTACTTC